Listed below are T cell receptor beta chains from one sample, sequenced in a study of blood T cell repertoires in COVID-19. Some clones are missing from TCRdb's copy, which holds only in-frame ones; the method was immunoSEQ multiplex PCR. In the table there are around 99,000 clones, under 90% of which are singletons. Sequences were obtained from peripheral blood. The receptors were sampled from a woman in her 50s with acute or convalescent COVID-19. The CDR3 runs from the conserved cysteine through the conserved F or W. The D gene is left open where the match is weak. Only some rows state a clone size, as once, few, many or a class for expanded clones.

CDR3nt: TGTGCCAGCAGCTTGTGGACAGGGCAAGATACGCAGTATTTT; CDR3aa: CASSLWTGQDTQYF; v_gene: TRBV5-5; abundance: once; d_gene: TRBD1; j_gene: TRBJ2-3
CDR3nt: TGTGCCAGCAGTGAGATACTAGCGGGGGTCGGAAACACCGGGGAGCTGTTTTTT; CDR3aa: CASSEILAGVGNTGELFF; v_gene: TRBV2; abundance: NA; d_gene: TRBD2; j_gene: TRBJ2-2
CDR3nt: TGTGCCAGCAGCCAACGGGGTAGTTCCACCGGGGAGCTGTTTTTT; CDR3aa: CASSQRGSSTGELFF; v_gene: TRBV3-1/TRBV3-2; abundance: medium-sized; d_gene: NA; j_gene: TRBJ2-2
CDR3nt: TGTGCCACCAGTGAAGAGGACTCGACCACTAACTATGGCTACACCTTC; CDR3aa: CATSEEDSTTNYGYTF; v_gene: TRBV24-1; abundance: NA; d_gene: NA; j_gene: TRBJ1-2
CDR3nt: TGTGCCAGCAGCCACGAACGTCAGGGGGGAGCTTTCTTT; CDR3aa: CASSHERQGGAFF; v_gene: TRBV3-1/TRBV3-2; abundance: NA; d_gene: TRBD1; j_gene: TRBJ1-1
CDR3nt: TGCGCCCGCACCCCGGGGGGGGGACTAGCGGGGGCCTACGAGCAGTACTTC; CDR3aa: CARTPGGGLAGAYEQYF; v_gene: TRBV23-1; abundance: NA; d_gene: TRBD2; j_gene: TRBJ2-7
CDR3nt: TGTGCCAGCGGACAGGGAGGAGGACAGCCCCAGCATTTT; CDR3aa: CASGQGGGQPQHF; v_gene: TRBV12-3/TRBV12-4; abundance: NA; d_gene: TRBD1; j_gene: TRBJ1-5
CDR3nt: TGTGCCAGCCGACAGGGATATCAGCCCCAGCATTTT; CDR3aa: CASRQGYQPQHF; v_gene: TRBV19; abundance: NA; d_gene: TRBD1; j_gene: TRBJ1-5
CDR3nt: TGTGCCAGCAGTTTCCAGGGTTGGGATGGCTACACCTTC; CDR3aa: CASSFQGWDGYTF; v_gene: TRBV27; abundance: NA; d_gene: NA; j_gene: TRBJ1-2
CDR3nt: TGTGCCAGCAGCCCAACGACAGGGCAATACGAGCAGTACTTC; CDR3aa: CASSPTTGQYEQYF; v_gene: TRBV9; abundance: NA; d_gene: TRBD1; j_gene: TRBJ2-7
CDR3nt: TGTGCCAGCAGCGTATCTAGCACAGATACGCAGTATTTT; CDR3aa: CASSVSSTDTQYF; v_gene: TRBV9; abundance: few; d_gene: NA; j_gene: TRBJ2-3
CDR3nt: TGTGCCAGTAGTATAGGGACACGTCTCAACTATGGCTACACCTTC; CDR3aa: CASSIGTRLNYGYTF; v_gene: TRBV19; abundance: NA; d_gene: NA; j_gene: TRBJ1-2
CDR3nt: TGTGCCACCAGACAGGGGGGATCCTACGAGCAGTACTTC; CDR3aa: CATRQGGSYEQYF; v_gene: TRBV12-3/TRBV12-4; abundance: NA; d_gene: TRBD1; j_gene: TRBJ2-7
CDR3nt: TGTGCCAGTACCTCCGCCTTGTACGGTGGAAACACCATATATTTT; CDR3aa: CASTSALYGGNTIYF; v_gene: TRBV19; abundance: NA; d_gene: NA; j_gene: TRBJ1-3
CDR3nt: TGTGCCAGCAGAATCCGGGACAGGGCCGGGACTAATGAAAAACTGTTTTTT; CDR3aa: CASRIRDRAGTNEKLFF; v_gene: TRBV28; abundance: NA; d_gene: TRBD1; j_gene: TRBJ1-4
CDR3nt: TGTGCCAGCAGCCCGGACAGTTTAACTAATGAAAAACTGTTTTTT; CDR3aa: CASSPDSLTNEKLFF; v_gene: TRBV6-2/TRBV6-3; abundance: few; d_gene: NA; j_gene: TRBJ1-4
CDR3nt: TGTGCCAGCAGTCTACCCAGGTTGACCCAGCATTTT; CDR3aa: CASSLPRLTQHF; v_gene: TRBV28; abundance: NA; d_gene: NA; j_gene: TRBJ1-5
CDR3nt: TGTGCCAGCAGAAGCAGGGGAAACACCATATATTTT; CDR3aa: CASRSRGNTIYF; v_gene: TRBV27; abundance: NA; d_gene: NA; j_gene: TRBJ1-3
CDR3nt: TGTGCCAGCAGCCAAGGAGGAGCTAATCAGCCCCAGCATTTT; CDR3aa: CASSQGGANQPQHF; v_gene: TRBV4-2; abundance: NA; d_gene: NA; j_gene: TRBJ1-5
CDR3nt: TGCAGCGCCGGGACAGGGTCGGGCTACGAGCAGTACTTC; CDR3aa: CSAGTGSGYEQYF; v_gene: TRBV29-1; abundance: NA; d_gene: TRBD1; j_gene: TRBJ2-7
CDR3nt: TGCGCCAGCAGCTTGTCCGGGGTTTCCTACGAGCAGTACTTC; CDR3aa: CASSLSGVSYEQYF; v_gene: TRBV5-1; abundance: NA; d_gene: NA; j_gene: TRBJ2-7
CDR3nt: TGCGCCAGCAATACGGCCCTAGCACACCGGGAGCTGTTTTTT; CDR3aa: CASNTALAHRELFF; v_gene: TRBV10-1; abundance: once; d_gene: NA; j_gene: TRBJ2-2
CDR3nt: TGCGCCAGCAGTCAACCGACTGAAGCTTTCTTT; CDR3aa: CASSQPTEAFF; v_gene: TRBV23-1; abundance: NA; d_gene: NA; j_gene: TRBJ1-1
CDR3nt: TGTGCCAGTAGTATCAAGACAGGGGCCGGGGAGCTGTTTTTT; CDR3aa: CASSIKTGAGELFF; v_gene: TRBV19; abundance: few; d_gene: TRBD1; j_gene: TRBJ2-2
CDR3nt: TGTGCCAGCTCACTCGAAGGGACAGGGCGTCTCTACACCTTC; CDR3aa: CASSLEGTGRLYTF; v_gene: TRBV18; abundance: NA; d_gene: TRBD1; j_gene: TRBJ1-2
CDR3nt: TGTGCCAGCAGGCTGGGAGGGGGAGATACGCAGTATTTT; CDR3aa: CASRLGGGDTQYF; v_gene: TRBV5-6; abundance: NA; d_gene: NA; j_gene: TRBJ2-3
CDR3nt: TGTGCCAGTAGTACCGGACAGGCGAGCTCTGGAAACACCATATATTTT; CDR3aa: CASSTGQASSGNTIYF; v_gene: TRBV19; abundance: NA; d_gene: TRBD1; j_gene: TRBJ1-3
CDR3nt: TGCGCCAGCAGCTTACCGGGACAGAAGACCAAAAACATTCAGTACTTC; CDR3aa: CASSLPGQKTKNIQYF; v_gene: TRBV5-1; abundance: NA; d_gene: TRBD1; j_gene: TRBJ2-4
CDR3nt: TGTGCCAGCAGTCGACAGGGGCGGAACACTGAAGCTTTCTTT; CDR3aa: CASSRQGRNTEAFF; v_gene: TRBV6-5; abundance: NA; d_gene: TRBD1; j_gene: TRBJ1-1
CDR3nt: TGTGCCAGCAGCTTAGATCCGGGACAGGTCATCTACGAGCAGTACTTC; CDR3aa: CASSLDPGQVIYEQYF; v_gene: TRBV11-2; abundance: NA; d_gene: TRBD1; j_gene: TRBJ2-7
CDR3nt: TGTGCCAGCAGCCAAATCCAGACTAGCGGGGGCCACAAAGAGACCCAGTACTTC; CDR3aa: CASSQIQTSGGHKETQYF; v_gene: TRBV3-1/TRBV3-2; abundance: NA; d_gene: TRBD2; j_gene: TRBJ2-5
CDR3nt: TGTGCCAGCAGCTTGGCCTACAGTTTACCTAATGAAAAACTGTTTTTT; CDR3aa: CASSLAYSLPNEKLFF; v_gene: TRBV5-6; abundance: NA; d_gene: NA; j_gene: TRBJ1-4
CDR3nt: TGTGCCAGCAGCTTAGGGGGGCGGGTCTTGGGCACTGAAGCTTTCTTT; CDR3aa: CASSLGGRVLGTEAFF; v_gene: TRBV7-2; abundance: few; d_gene: NA; j_gene: TRBJ1-1
CDR3nt: TGTGCCAGCAGCCAAGATCTAAATCAGCCCCAGCATTTT; CDR3aa: CASSQDLNQPQHF; v_gene: TRBV4-2; abundance: NA; d_gene: NA; j_gene: TRBJ1-5
CDR3nt: TGTGCCAGCAGTTCTCCCGGACTGAGGGGGAATGAGCAGTTCTTC; CDR3aa: CASSSPGLRGNEQFF; v_gene: TRBV6-5; abundance: NA; d_gene: NA; j_gene: TRBJ2-1
CDR3nt: TGTGCCAGAACAGGGTCTAACACTGAAGCTTTCTTT; CDR3aa: CARTGSNTEAFF; v_gene: TRBV2; abundance: few; d_gene: NA; j_gene: TRBJ1-1
CDR3nt: TGTGCCAGCAGCCAAGCGACAGGGATGAGAAATTCACCCCTCCACTTT; CDR3aa: CASSQATGMRNSPLHF; v_gene: TRBV3-1/TRBV3-2; abundance: few; d_gene: TRBD1; j_gene: TRBJ1-6
CDR3nt: TGCGCCAGCAGCCAACCTAGTTGGATCTACTCTGGGGCCAACGTCCTGACTTTC; CDR3aa: CASSQPSWIYSGANVLTF; v_gene: TRBV5-1; abundance: NA; d_gene: NA; j_gene: TRBJ2-6
CDR3nt: TGCGCCAGCAGCTTGAGTAGCGGCTCTGGAAACACCATATATTTT; CDR3aa: CASSLSSGSGNTIYF; v_gene: TRBV5-1; abundance: NA; d_gene: NA; j_gene: TRBJ1-3
CDR3nt: TGTGCCAGCAGCCAAGGTACTAGCGGGGGGGCAGATGAGCAGTTCTTC; CDR3aa: CASSQGTSGGADEQFF; v_gene: TRBV4-2; abundance: once; d_gene: TRBD2; j_gene: TRBJ2-1
CDR3nt: TGTGCCTGGACCTCGGGCGCGGGGCCCCAGCATTTT; CDR3aa: CAWTSGAGPQHF; v_gene: TRBV30; abundance: few; d_gene: NA; j_gene: TRBJ1-5
CDR3nt: TGTGCCAGCAGCTCAACCCTTCGTGGGGCTAGGGGTCAGCCCCAGCATTTT; CDR3aa: CASSSTLRGARGQPQHF; v_gene: TRBV7-2; abundance: NA; d_gene: NA; j_gene: TRBJ1-5